This TCR beta chain was captured by sequencing in a study of blood T cell repertoires in COVID-19. Using immunoSEQ multiplex PCR, the repertoire was profiled, and TCRdb retains in-frame clones only, with some absent. Among 300,000 to 450,000 clones listed, around 87% were seen once. This clone was seen more than once but under ten times. The sample was peripheral blood. The receptor's source is a woman aged 25 to 39 with COVID-19, enrolled during active disease.

The CDR3 DNA sequence: TGTGCCACCAGCAGAGATGACCCCATCCGGGTTGATACGCAGTATTTT. Translated, it gives CATSRDDPIRVDTQYF. The chain has TRBV15 and TRBJ2-3; D unclear. The CDR3 has 16 amino acids. In germline, CDR1 is LNHNV, CDR2 YYDKDF (reference sequence). Trimming removed 0 bases at V and 6 bases at J, with 16 bases between.